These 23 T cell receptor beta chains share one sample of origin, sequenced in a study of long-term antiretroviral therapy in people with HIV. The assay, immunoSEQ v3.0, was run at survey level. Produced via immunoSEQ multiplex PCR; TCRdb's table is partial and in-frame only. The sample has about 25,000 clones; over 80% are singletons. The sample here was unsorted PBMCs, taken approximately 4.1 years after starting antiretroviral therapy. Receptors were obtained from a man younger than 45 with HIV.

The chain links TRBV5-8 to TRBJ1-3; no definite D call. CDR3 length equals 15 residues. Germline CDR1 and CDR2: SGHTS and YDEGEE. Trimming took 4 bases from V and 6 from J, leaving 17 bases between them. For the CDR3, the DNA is TGTGCCAGCAGCCCACTAACGGATCGGGAAAACACCATATATTTT. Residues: CASSPLTDRENTIYF.

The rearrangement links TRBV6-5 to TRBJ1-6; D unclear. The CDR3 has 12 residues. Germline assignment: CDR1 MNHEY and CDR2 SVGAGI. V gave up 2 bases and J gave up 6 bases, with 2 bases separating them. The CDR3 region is CASSYGNSPLHF. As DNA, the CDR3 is TGTGCCAGCAGTTACGGTAATTCACCCCTCCACTTT.

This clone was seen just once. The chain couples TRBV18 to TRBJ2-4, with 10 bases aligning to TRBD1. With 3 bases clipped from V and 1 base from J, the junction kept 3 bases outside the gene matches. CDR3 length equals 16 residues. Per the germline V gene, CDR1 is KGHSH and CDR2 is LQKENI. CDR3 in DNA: TGTGCCAGCTCACCGCCGGGACAGGGGGCCAAAAACATTCAGTACTTC. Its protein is CASSPPGQGAKNIQYF.

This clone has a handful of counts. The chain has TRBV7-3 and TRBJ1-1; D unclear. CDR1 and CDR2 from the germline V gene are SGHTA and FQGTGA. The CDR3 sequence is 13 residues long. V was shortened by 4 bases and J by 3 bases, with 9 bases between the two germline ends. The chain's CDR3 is CASSSDGYTEAFF. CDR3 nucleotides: TGTGCCAGCAGCTCGGACGGGTACACTGAAGCTTTCTTT.

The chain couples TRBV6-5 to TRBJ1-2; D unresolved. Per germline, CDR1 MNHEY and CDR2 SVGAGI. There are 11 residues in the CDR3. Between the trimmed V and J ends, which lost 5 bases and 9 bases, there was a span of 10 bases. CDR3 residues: CASSENLRYTF. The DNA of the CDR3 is TGTGCCAGCAGTGAAAATCTACGCTACACCTTC.

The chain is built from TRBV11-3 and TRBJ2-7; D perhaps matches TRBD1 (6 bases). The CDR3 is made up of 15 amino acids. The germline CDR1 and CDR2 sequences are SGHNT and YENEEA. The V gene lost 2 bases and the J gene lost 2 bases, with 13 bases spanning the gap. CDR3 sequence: CASSLIQGRTYEQYF. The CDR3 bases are TGTGCCAGCAGCTTAATCCAGGGGCGGACCTACGAGCAGTACTTC.

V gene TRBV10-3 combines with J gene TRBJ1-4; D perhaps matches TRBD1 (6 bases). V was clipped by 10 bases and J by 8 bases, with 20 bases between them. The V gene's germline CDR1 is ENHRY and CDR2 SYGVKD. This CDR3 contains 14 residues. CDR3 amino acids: CATAAGAGWEKLFF. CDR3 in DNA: TGTGCCACCGCGGCAGGGGCGGGATGGGAAAAACTGTTTTTT.

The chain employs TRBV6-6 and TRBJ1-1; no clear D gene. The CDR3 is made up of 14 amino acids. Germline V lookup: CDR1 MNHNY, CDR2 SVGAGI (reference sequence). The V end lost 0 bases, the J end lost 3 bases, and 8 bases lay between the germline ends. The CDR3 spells CASSYSTSDTEAFF. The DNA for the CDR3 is TGTGCCAGCAGTTACTCCACCAGTGACACTGAAGCTTTCTTT.

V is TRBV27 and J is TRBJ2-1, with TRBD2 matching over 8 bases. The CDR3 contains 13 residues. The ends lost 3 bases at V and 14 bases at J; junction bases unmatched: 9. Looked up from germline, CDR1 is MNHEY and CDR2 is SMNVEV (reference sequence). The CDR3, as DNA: TGTGCCAGCAGTTTTCGGTTGACTAGCGTAGAGTTCTTC. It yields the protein CASSFRLTSVEFF.

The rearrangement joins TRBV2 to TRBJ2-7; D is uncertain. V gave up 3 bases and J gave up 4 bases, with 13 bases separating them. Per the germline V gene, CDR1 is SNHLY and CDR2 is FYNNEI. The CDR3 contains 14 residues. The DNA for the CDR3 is TGTGCCAGCAGTGATGGTCCAGAAACTTACGAGCAGTACTTC. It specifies CASSDGPETYEQYF.

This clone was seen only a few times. CDR3 amino acids: CASSSRPSFLDSSLHEQFF. The CDR3 DNA sequence: TGTGCCAGCAGTTCCCGCCCTTCGTTCCTAGACTCCTCCCTACATGAGCAGTTCTTC. V gene TRBV28 combines with J gene TRBJ2-1; unclear D gene. Germline CDR1 is MDHEN and CDR2 is SYDVKM. Trimming left V 4 bases short and J 8 bases short, with 30 bases between. This CDR3 has 19 residues.

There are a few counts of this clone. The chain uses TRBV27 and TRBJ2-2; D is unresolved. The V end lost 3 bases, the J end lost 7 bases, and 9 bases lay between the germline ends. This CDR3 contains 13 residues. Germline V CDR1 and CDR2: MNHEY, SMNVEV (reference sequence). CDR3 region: CASSFPRFGELFF. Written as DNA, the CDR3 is TGTGCCAGCAGTTTCCCCCGATTCGGGGAGCTGTTTTTT.

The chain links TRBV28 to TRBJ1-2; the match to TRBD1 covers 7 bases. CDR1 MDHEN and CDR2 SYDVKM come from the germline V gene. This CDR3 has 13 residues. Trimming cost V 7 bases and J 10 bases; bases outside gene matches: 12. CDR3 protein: CASITGTDPLYTF. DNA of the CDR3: TGTGCCAGCATTACGGGGACAGACCCCCTCTACACCTTC.

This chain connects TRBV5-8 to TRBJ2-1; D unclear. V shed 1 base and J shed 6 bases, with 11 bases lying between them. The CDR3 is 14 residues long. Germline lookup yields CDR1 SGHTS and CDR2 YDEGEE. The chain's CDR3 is CASSLKLRSNEQFF. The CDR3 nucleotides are TGTGCCAGCAGCTTGAAATTGAGAAGCAATGAGCAGTTCTTC.

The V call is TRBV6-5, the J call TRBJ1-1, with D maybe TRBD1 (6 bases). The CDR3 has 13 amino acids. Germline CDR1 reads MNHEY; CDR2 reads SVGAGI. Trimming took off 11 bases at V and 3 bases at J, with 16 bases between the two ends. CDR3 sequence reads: CADSKNRDTEAFF. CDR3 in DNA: TGTGCCGACAGTAAGAACAGGGACACTGAAGCTTTCTTT.

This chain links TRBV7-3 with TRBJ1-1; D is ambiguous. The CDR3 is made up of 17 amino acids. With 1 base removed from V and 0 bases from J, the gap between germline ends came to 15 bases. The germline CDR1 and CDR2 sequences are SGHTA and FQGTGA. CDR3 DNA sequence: TGTGCCAGCAGCTTAAAAGGCCGATCAGAGGTGAACACTGAAGCTTTCTTT. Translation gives CASSLKGRSEVNTEAFF.

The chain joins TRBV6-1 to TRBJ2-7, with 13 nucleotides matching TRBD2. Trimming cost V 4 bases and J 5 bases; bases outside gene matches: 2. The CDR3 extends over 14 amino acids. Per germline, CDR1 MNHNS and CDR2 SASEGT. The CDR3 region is CASSGLAGGDEQYF. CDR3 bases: TGTGCCAGCAGTGGACTAGCGGGAGGCGACGAGCAGTACTTC.

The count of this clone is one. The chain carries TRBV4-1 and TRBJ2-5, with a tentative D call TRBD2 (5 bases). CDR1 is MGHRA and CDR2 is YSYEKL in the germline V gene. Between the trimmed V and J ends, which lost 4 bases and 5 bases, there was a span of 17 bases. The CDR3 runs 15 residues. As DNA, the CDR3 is TGCGCCAGCAGCCGTTTGGGTTTGGGGAGCGAGACCCAGTACTTC. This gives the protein CASSRLGLGSETQYF.

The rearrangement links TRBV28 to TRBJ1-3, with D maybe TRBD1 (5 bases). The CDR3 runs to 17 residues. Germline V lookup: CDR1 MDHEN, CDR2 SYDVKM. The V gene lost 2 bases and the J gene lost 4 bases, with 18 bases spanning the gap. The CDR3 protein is CASSLRDGRVRGNTIYF. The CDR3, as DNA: TGTGCCAGCAGTTTACGGGACGGCAGGGTCAGAGGAAACACCATATATTTT.

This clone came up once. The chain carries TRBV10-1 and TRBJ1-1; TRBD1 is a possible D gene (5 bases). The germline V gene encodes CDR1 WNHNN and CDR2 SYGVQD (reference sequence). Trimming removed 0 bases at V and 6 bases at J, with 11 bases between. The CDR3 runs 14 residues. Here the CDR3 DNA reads TGCGCCAGCAGTGAGTCTTCAGGGATTTCTGAAGCTTTCTTT. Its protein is CASSESSGISEAFF.

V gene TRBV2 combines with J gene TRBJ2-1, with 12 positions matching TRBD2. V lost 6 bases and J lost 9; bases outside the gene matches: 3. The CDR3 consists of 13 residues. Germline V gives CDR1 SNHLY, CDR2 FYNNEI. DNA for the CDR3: TGTGCCAGCAGGACTAGCGGGGGCAGTGAGCAGTTCTTC. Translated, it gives CASRTSGGSEQFF.

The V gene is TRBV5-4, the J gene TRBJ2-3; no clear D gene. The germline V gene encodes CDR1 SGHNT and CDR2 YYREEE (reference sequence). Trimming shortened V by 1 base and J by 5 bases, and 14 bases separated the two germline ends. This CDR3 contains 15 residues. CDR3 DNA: TGTGCCAGCAGCTTGAAGGCTAGTGGGGTAGATACGCAGTATTTT. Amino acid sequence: CASSLKASGVDTQYF. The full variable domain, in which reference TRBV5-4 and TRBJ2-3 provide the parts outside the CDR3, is ETGVTQSPTHLIKTRGQQVTLRCSSQSGHNTVSWYQQALGQGPQFIFQYYREEENGRGNFPPRFSGLQFPNYSSELNVNALELDDSALYLCASSLKASGVDTQYFGPGTRLTVL.

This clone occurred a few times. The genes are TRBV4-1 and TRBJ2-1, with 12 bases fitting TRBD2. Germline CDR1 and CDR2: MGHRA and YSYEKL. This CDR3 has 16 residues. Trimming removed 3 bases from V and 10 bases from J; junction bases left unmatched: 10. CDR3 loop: CASSHELAGGHYEQFF. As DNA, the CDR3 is TGCGCCAGCAGCCATGAACTAGCGGGGGGCCACTACGAGCAGTTCTTC.